The sequence of this TCR beta chain was determined in a study of cytomegalovirus exposure and HLA in healthy donors. It was with 60 Vbeta and 13 Jbeta primers that the PCR ran. Assay: immunoSEQ multiplex PCR; the TCRdb copy retains only in-frame clones and omits some. This sample yields about 150,000 clones, of which 65% to 80% are seen a single time; approximately 13% belongs to the top ten. The length of the CDR3 is 13 residues. From germline, CDR1 is SGHTA and CDR2 FQGNSA. V shed 5 bases and J shed 7 bases, with 14 bases lying between them. This clone was seen only once. Antigen: not known. Broader study findings: Many donors shared some public TCRs, even though most TCR sequences were rare. The authors listed approximately 150 TCR beta chains as cytomegalovirus-associated. Later work showed greater clonal expansion in HLA-associated TCR beta chains than in equally common others. Productive rates of about 90% or about 30% were seen for most TCR beta V segments in an earlier analysis.

Sequenced sample: PBMCs. The receptor comes from a middle-aged man in good health and CMV-seropositive. The rearrangement joins TRBV7-2 to TRBJ2-5, with D uncertain. CDR3: CASSPDGGVTQYF. CDR3 bases: TGTGCCAGCAGCCCCGACGGCGGCGTGACCCAGTACTTC. Full variable domain (rest looked up from reference TRBV7-2 and TRBJ2-5): GAGVSQSPSNKVTEKGKDVELRCDPISGHTALYWYRQSLGQGLEFLIYFQGNSAPDKSGLPSDRFSAERTGGSVSTLTIQRTQQEDSAVYLCASSPDGGVTQYFGPGTRLLVL.